This T cell receptor (beta chain) was observed in a study of regulatory T cells in long-lasting Graves disease. Both iRepertoire HTBI primers and Arm-PCR of CDR3 regions were used to build the TCR beta libraries. MiXCR, run by TCRdb on the multiplex PCR reads, gives a single entry per CDR3 protein. The profile shows approximately 380,000 distinct CDR3 sequences, around 20% of them singletons. Time point given: persistent/refractory GD, antithyroid drugs over 5 years with positive TRAb. PBMCs provided the RNA from which the TCR library was made. The authors drew patients from an endocrinology department in Xi'an, China. This clonotype appeared many times. Germline values: CDR1 DFQATT, CDR2 SNEGSKA (reference sequence). CDR3 size: 14 residues. Trimming cost V 2 bases and J 10 bases, with 15 bases left between them.

The rearrangement joins TRBV20-1 to TRBJ1-6; TRBD1 is a possible D gene (5 bases). The receptor's source is a female donor with Graves disease. The sequencing used peripheral blood mononuclear cells (PBMCs), collected when the disease was refractory, from a patient treated with antithyroid drugs. CDR3: CSARHSGGSSPLHF. As DNA, the CDR3 is TGCAGTGCTAGACATTCGGGGGGGTCCTCACCCCTCCACTTT.